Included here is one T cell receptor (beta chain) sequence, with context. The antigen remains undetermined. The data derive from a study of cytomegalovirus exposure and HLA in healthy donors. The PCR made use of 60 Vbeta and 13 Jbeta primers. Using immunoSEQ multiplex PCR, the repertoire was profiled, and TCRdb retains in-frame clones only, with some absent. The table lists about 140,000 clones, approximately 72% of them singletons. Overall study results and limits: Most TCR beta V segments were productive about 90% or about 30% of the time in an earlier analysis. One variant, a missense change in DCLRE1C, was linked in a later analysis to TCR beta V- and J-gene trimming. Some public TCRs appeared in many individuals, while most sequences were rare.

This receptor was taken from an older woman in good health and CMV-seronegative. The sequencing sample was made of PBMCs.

The CDR3 DNA sequence: TGCGCCAGCAGCCAACTAGCGGGCATTTCTAGCACAGATACGCAGTATTTT. Protein: CASSQLAGISSTDTQYF. V is TRBV4-3 and J is TRBJ2-3; 8 nucleotides match TRBD2. V lost 2 bases to trimming and J lost 0 bases; unmatched junction nucleotides: 7. The CDR3 loop spans 17 amino acids. Looked up from germline, CDR1 is LGHNA and CDR2 is YSLEER.